These 2 T cell receptor beta chains came from one sample sequenced in a study of neurological immune-mediated disorders (dated by TCRdb to between 2018 and 2021). Library preparation used 5' RACE. Reads for this sample came from an Illumina HiSeq 2500. In TCRdb, the public reads were trimmed at Q25 with fastp and aligned with MiXCR, with productive beta chains retained. Identical CDR3 protein sequences are pooled into one entry, listed with their most common genes and DNA. The sample table holds about 55,000 distinct CDR3 sequences, of which roughly 3.5% were seen once. The top ten hold 1.5% to 2% of the sample. Source material: PBMCs. The receptors originated from a man aged 30 to 39 with multiple sclerosis.

This clonotype was seen ten or more times. J is TRBJ1-1 and V is TRBV7-6; perhaps TRBD1 as D (6 bases). Germline CDR1 SGHVS, CDR2 FNYEAQ. V was shortened by 0 bases and J by 2 bases, with 16 bases between the two germline ends. This CDR3 comprises 17 residues. The CDR3 nucleotides read TGTGCCAGCAGCTTAGCTGGGAGGGGGAGGCCTAACACTGAAGCTTTCTTT. Its translation: CASSLAGRGRPNTEAFF.

The sample holds many counts of this clonotype. Sequence at one end of the junction differs from germline and may be a read error. The chain links TRBV2 to TRBJ2-4; tentatively, D is TRBD1 (6 bases). The CDR3 runs 10 residues. The germline CDR1 and CDR2 sequences are SNHLY and FYNNEI. The CDR3 DNA sequence: TGTGCCAGCAAGAGGAACAGGGTAGACTTC. Translated, it gives CASKRNRVDF.